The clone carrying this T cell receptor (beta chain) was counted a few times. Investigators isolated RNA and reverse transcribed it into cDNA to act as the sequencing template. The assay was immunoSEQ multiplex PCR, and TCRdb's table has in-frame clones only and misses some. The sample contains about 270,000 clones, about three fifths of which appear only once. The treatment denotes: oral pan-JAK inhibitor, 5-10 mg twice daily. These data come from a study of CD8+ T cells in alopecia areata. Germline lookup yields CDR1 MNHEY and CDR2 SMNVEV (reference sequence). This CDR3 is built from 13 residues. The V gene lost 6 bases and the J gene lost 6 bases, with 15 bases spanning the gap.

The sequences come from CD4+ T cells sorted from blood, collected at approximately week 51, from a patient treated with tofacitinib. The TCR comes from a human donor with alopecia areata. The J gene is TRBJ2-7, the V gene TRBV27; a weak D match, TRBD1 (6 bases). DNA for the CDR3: TGTGCCAGCAGCCTTCGCAAGGGGGTCGAGCAGTACTTC. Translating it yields CASSLRKGVEQYF.